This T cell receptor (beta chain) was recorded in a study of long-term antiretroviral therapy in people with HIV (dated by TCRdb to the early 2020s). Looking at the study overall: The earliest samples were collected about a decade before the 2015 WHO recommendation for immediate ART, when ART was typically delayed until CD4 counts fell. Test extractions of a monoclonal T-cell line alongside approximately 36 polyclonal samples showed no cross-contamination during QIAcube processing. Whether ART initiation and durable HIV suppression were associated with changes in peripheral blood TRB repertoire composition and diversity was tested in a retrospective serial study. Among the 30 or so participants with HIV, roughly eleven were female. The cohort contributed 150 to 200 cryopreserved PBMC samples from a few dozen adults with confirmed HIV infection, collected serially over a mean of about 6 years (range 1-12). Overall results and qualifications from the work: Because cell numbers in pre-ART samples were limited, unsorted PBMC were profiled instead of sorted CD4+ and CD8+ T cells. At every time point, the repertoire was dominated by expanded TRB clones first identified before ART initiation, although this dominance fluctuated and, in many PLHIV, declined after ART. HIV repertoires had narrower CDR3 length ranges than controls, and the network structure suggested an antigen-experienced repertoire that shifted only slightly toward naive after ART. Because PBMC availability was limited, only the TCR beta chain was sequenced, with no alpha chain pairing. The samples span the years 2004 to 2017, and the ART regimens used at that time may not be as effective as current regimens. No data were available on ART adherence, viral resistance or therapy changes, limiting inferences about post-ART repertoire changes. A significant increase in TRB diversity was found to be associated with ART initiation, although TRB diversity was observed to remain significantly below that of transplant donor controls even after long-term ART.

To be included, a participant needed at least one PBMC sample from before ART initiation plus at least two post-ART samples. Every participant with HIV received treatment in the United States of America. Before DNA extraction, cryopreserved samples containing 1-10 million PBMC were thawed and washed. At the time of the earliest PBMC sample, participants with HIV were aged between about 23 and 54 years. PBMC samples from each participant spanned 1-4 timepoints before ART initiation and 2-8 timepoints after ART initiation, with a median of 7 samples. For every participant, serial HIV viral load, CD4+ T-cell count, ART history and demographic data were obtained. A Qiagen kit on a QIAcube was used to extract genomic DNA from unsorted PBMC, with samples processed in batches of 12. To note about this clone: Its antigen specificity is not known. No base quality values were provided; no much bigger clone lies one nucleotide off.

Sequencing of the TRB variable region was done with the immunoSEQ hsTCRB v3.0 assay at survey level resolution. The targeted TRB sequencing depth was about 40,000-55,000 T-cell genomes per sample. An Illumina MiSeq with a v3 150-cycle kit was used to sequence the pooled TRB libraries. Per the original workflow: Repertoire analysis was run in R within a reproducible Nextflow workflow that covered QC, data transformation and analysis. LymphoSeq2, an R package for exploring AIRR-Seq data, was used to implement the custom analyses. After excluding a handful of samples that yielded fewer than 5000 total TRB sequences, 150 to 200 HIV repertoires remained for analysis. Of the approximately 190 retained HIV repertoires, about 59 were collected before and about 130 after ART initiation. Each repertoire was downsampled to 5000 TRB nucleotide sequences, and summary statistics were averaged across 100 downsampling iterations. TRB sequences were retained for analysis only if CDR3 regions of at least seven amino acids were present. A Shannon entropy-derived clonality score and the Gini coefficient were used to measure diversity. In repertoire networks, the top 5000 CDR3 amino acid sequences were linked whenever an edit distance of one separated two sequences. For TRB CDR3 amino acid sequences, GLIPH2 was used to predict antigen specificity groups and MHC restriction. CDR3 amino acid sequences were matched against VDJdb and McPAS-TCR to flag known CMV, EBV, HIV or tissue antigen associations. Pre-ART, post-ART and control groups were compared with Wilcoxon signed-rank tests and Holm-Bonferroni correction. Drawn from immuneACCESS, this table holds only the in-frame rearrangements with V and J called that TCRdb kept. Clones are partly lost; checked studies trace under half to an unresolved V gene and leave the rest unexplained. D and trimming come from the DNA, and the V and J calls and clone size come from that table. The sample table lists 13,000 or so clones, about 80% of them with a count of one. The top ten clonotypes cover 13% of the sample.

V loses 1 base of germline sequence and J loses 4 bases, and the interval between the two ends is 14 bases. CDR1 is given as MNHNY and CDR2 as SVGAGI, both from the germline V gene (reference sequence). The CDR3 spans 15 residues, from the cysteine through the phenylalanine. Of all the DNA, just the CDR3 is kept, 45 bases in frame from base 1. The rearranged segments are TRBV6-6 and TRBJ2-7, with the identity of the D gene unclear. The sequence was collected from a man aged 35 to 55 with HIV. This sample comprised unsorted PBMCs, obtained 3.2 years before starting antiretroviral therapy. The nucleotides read TGTGCCAGCAGTTACTTACGCGGTTTTGGGTACGAGCAGTACTTC. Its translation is CASSYLRGFGYEQYF.